This record covers a single TCR beta chain. This sample is part of a study of blood T cell repertoires in COVID-19. Seattle enrolled patients during active infection and tracked them longitudinally. This CDR3 is built from 17 residues. The trim removed 4 bases at V and 5 bases at J, leaving 8 bases unmatched. As processed by the authors: Amplification from reference gene primers served as the basis for estimated nucleated cell counts. Generated by immunoSEQ multiplex PCR, the TCRdb table keeps only in-frame clones and is missing some. V, J and clone size were drawn from that table, and D and trimming were deduced from the DNA. The sample holds 40,000 to 55,000 clones; around 90% are singletons and the top ten take 0.37%.

The chain is built from TRBV23-1 and TRBJ2-3, with 14 bases aligning to TRBD2. TRBV23-1 belongs to the ORF category, with a function that is uncertain. The receptor was derived from a man aged 50 or older with COVID-19, enrolled during active disease. The sample taken for sequencing was peripheral blood. The CDR3 DNA follows: TGCGCCAGCAGTCCCCAGACTAGCGGGAGGGCGAGAGATACGCAGTATTTT. Protein: CASSPQTSGRARDTQYF.